A selection of T cell receptor beta chains follows, all from one sample in a study of regulatory T cells in long-lasting Graves disease. One entry per CDR3 protein, called by TCRdb with MiXCR from the multiplex PCR reads. The sample records just over 600,000 distinct CDR3 sequences, around 17% being singletons. The same sample was also studied in work on T cells in Graves' hyperthyroidism and ophthalmopathy.

The sequenced sample was peripheral blood mononuclear cells (PBMCs), obtained at new diagnosis, from a patient treated with antithyroid drugs. These TCRs come from a woman aged 25 to 39 with Graves disease. Each CDR3 is given without its conserved first and last residue. The D gene is left open where the match is weak. Size is omitted from some rows. Given values are once, few, many or a class for expanded clones.

CDR3,D,length,V,size
ASSEGSGRAGELF,TRBD2,13,TRBV2,few
ASSLWGPAEAF,.,11,TRBV28,many
SASSREEATDTQY,.,13,TRBV20-1,.
AISEPSPGFSNYGYT,.,15,TRBV10-3,.
ASSPYDQTGGFGNTIY,TRBD1,16,TRBV28,many
ASRRPGQSNSPLH,TRBD1,13,TRBV6-1,few
ASLRDSVYSPLH,.,12,TRBV6-2/TRBV6-3,.
AWSVLGPSPLH,.,11,TRBV30,.
ATSSTRKDRVSYNEQF,TRBD1,16,TRBV24-1,few
ASSYRGTGPYEQY,TRBD1,13,TRBV12-3/TRBV12-4,many
ASSFRVATEAF,.,11,TRBV27,many
ASSPPPSGSGQF,TRBD2,12,TRBV18,.
ATKTSGGKSDTQY,TRBD2,13,TRBV30,.
ASSFLVLAGEVSGEQF,TRBD2,16,TRBV27,many
ASSENGAGQETQY,.,13,TRBV6-2/TRBV6-3,many
ASSLVSSDYNEQF,.,13,TRBV11-2,many
ASSQMAGESYEQY,.,13,TRBV4-1,few
ASSPVGGVDGGLWV,.,14,TRBV7-2,few
ASSLTGSGELF,.,11,TRBV12-3/TRBV12-4,many
ASGGGQGNSPLH,.,12,TRBV7-9,few
ASSREGLAPFTDTQY,TRBD2,15,TRBV27,many
ASSLITSGSPETQY,TRBD2,14,TRBV28,many
ASSQGVLGMSGNTIH,.,15,TRBV4-3,.
ASSPSTTSGKQF,TRBD2,12,TRBV7-3,few
ASSLDRGEPQH,TRBD1,11,TRBV5-1,few
ASSLDAASGARWEDAQY,TRBD2,17,TRBV11-3,many
ASSPGLSSGSDTQY,TRBD2,14,TRBV27,.
ASSFGRAGGYQPQH,TRBD1,14,TRBV28,few
SVGWAGAYGYT,.,11,TRBV29-1,.
ASRSGTFSGTGELF,.,14,TRBV12-3/TRBV12-4,.
ASSQGTGDYNEQF,TRBD1,13,TRBV3-1,few
ASSGPGNNEQF,.,11,TRBV5-1,many
ASSLGRRAEAF,.,11,TRBV5-4,few
ASSLVRREETQY,.,12,TRBV6-5,.
ASSFSGGYT,.,9,TRBV28,many
ASSWTGYGYT,TRBD1,10,TRBV28,many
ASTDHGQSNYGYT,.,13,TRBV12-3/TRBV12-4,many
ASGPDGYGTQY,.,11,TRBV12-3/TRBV12-4,many
ASSSAGGLDTQY,TRBD2,12,TRBV7-3,few
ASSVDRGDQPQH,TRBD1,12,TRBV6-1,many
ASSQEYKEQY,.,10,TRBV3-1,few
ASSSGLSGTGELF,.,13,TRBV7-3,many
SAPIGRILFSNQPQH,.,15,TRBV20-1,few
ASSQGGNRKQY,.,11,TRBV3-1,.
ASSQTSGRSTDTQY,TRBD2,14,TRBV6-2/TRBV6-3,.
ASSPSSGRNTDTQY,TRBD2,14,TRBV11-2,.
ASSLTTGEPQH,.,11,TRBV12-3/TRBV12-4,.
ASSLRASYNEQF,.,12,TRBV7-3,few
SARQGGRETQY,.,11,TRBV20-1,few
ASKPGQGGDEQF,TRBD1,12,TRBV9,many
SVAGGGNYGYT,TRBD1,11,TRBV29-1,.
ASSLGYREPHEQY,.,13,TRBV7-3,many
SAPAPLLAGDRVGELF,TRBD2,16,TRBV20-1,few
ASSPRTPFEAF,.,11,TRBV9,.
AGTDNNEQF,TRBD1,9,TRBV19,few
ASSSQTAGAEKLF,.,13,TRBV2,.
ASSYLQGEYGYT,.,12,TRBV6-2/TRBV6-3,few
ASSQLNTDTQY,.,11,TRBV4-1,.